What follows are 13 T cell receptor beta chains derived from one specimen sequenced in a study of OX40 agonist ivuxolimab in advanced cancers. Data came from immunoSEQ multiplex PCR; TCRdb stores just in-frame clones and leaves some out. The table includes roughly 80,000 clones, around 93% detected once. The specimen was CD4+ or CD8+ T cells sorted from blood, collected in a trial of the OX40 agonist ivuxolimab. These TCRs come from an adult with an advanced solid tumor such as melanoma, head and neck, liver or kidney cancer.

This CDR3 reads CASSWTSGSYEQYF. CDR3 nucleotides: TGTGCCAGCAGCTGGACTAGCGGGAGTTACGAGCAGTACTTC. The chain recombines TRBV7-2 with TRBJ2-7, with 13 bases lining up with TRBD2. The length of the CDR3 is 14 residues. V lost 4 bases to trimming and J lost 4 bases; unmatched junction nucleotides: 1. Germline V lookup: CDR1 SGHTA, CDR2 FQGNSA.

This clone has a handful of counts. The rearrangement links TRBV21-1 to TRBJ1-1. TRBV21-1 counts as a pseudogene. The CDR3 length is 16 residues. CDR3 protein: CASSKVIGRVNTEAFF. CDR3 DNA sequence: TGTGCCAGCAGCAAAGTTATAGGGAGGGTGAACACTGAAGCTTTCTTT.

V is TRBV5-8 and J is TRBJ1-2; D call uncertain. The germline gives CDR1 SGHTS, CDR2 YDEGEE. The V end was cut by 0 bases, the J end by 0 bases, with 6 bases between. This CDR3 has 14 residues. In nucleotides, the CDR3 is TGTGCCAGCAGCTTGGGGGCCCCTAACTATGGCTACACCTTC. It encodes CASSLGAPNYGYTF.

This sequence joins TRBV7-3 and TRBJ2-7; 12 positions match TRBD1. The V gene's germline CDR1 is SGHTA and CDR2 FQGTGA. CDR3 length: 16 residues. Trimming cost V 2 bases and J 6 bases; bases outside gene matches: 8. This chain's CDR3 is CASSLVLGTGGSEQYF. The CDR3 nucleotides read TGTGCCAGCAGCTTAGTTCTTGGGACAGGGGGCAGCGAGCAGTACTTC.

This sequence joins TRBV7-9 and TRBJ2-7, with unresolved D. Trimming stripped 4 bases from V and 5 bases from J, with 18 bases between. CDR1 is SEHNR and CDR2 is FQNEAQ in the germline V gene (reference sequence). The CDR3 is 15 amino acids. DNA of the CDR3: TGTGCCAGCAGCTCCCGCGGCACAGAGCCCAACGAGCAGTACTTC. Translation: CASSSRGTEPNEQYF.

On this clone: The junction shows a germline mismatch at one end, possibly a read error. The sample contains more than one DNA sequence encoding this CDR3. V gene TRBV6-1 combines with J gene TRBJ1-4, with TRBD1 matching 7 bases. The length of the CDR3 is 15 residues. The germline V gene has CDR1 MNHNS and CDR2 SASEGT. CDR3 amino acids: CASKLRTGHNEKLFF. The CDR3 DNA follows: TGTGCGAGCAAACTAAGGACAGGACATAATGAAAAACTGTTTTTT.

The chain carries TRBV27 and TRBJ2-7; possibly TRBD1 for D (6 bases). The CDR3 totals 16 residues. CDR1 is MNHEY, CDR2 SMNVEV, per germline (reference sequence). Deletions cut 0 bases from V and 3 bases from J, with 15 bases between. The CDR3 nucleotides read TGTGCCAGCAGTTTATCGGCCGGGACACGGGACTACGAGCAGTACTTC. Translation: CASSLSAGTRDYEQYF.

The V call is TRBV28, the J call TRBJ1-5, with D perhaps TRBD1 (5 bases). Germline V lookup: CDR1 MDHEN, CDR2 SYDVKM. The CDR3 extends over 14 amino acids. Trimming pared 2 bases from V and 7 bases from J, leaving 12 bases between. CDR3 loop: CASSLGAGRQPQHF. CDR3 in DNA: TGTGCCAGCAGTTTAGGGGCAGGGCGCCAGCCCCAGCATTTT. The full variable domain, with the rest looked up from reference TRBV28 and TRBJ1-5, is DVKVTQSSRYLVKRTGEKVFLECVQDMDHENMFWYRQDPGLGLRLIYFSYDVKMKEKGDIPEGYSVSREKKERFSLILESASTNQTSMYLCASSLGAGRQPQHFGDGTRLSIL.

The CDR3 DNA reads TGTGCCAGCAGCTTGCAACAGGGGGGTGAAGCTTTCTTT. Its protein product is CASSLQQGGEAFF. The J gene is TRBJ1-1, the V gene TRBV5-8, with 8 bases that match TRBD1. Germline values: CDR1 SGHTS, CDR2 YDEGEE. CDR3 length: 13 amino acids. J was trimmed by 7 bases and V by 1 base; bases with no gene match: 3.

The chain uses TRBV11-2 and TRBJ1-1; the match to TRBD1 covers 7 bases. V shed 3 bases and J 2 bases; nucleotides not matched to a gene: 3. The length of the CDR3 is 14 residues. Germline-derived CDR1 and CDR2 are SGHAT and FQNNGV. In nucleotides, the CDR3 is TGTGCCAGCAGCTTTCGACAGGGAAACACTGAAGCTTTCTTT. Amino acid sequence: CASSFRQGNTEAFF.

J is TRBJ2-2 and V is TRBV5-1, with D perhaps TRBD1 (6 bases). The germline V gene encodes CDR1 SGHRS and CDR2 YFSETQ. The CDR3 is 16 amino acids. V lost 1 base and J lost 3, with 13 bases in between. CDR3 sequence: CASSLPEQGDTGELFF. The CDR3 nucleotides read TGCGCCAGCAGCTTGCCGGAACAGGGTGACACCGGGGAGCTGTTTTTT. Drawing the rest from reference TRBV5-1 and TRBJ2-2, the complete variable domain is KAGVTQTPRYLIKTRGQQVTLSCSPISGHRSVSWYQQTPGQGLQFLFEYFSETQRNKGNFPGRFSGRQFSNSRSEMNVSTLELGDSALYLCASSLPEQGDTGELFFGEGSRLTVL.

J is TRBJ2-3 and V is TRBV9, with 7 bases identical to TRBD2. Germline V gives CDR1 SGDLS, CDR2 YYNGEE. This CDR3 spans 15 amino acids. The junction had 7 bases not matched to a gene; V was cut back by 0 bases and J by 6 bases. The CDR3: CASSVGPSGTDTQYF. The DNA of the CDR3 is TGTGCCAGCAGCGTAGGGCCTAGCGGTACGGATACGCAGTATTTT.

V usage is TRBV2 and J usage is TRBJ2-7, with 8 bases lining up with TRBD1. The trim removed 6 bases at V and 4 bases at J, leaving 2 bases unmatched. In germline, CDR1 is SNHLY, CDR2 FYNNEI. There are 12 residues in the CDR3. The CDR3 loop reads CASSQGAYEQYF. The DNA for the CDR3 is TGTGCCAGCAGCCAGGGGGCTTACGAGCAGTACTTC.